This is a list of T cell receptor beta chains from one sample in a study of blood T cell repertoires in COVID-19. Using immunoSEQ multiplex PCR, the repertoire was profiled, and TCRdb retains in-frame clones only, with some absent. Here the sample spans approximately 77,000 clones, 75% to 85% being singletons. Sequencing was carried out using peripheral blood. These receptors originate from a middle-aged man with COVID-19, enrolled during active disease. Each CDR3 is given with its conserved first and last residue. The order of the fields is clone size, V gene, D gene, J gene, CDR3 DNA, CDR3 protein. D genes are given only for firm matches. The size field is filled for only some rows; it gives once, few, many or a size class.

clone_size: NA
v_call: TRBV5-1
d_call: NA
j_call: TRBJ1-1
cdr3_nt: TGCGCCAGTGTACAGGGTACTTCTAACACTGAAGCTTTCTTT
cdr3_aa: CASVQGTSNTEAFF

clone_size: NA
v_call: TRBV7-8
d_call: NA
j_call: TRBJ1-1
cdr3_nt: TGTGCCAGCAGCTTAGTTGGGGGGAGGGACACTGAAGCTTTCTTT
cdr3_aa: CASSLVGGRDTEAFF

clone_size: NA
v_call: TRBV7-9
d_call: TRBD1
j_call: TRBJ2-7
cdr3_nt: TGTGCCAGCAGCGCAACAGGGGGGCACTACGAGCAGTACTTC
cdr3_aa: CASSATGGHYEQYF

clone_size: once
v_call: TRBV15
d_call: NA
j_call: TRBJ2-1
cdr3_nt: TGTGCCACCAGCAGCAGGTCCTACAATGAGCAGTTCTTC
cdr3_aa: CATSSRSYNEQFF

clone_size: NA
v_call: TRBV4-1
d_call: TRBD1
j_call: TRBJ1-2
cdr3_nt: TGCGCCAGCAGCCAAGACCCGCAGGGGGCTGGCGACTATGGCTACACCTTC
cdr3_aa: CASSQDPQGAGDYGYTF

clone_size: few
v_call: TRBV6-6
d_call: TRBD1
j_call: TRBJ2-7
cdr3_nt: TGTGCCAGCATCAACGAACGACAGGGCCTCTCCTACGAGCAGTACTTC
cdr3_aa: CASINERQGLSYEQYF

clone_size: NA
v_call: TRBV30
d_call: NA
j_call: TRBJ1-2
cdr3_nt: TGTGCCTGGAACGGGAAGGGCGTAGGAGGCTACACCTTC
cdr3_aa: CAWNGKGVGGYTF

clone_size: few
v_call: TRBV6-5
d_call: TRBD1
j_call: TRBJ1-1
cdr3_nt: TGTGCCAGCGAGAGGGGGCGTGTGGACACTGAAGCTTTCTTT
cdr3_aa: CASERGRVDTEAFF

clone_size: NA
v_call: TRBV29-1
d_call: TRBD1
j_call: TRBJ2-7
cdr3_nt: TGCAGCGTTGGTGGACAGGGCCCCTACGAGCAGTACTTC
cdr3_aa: CSVGGQGPYEQYF

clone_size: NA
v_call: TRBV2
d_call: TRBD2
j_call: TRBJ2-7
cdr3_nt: TGTGCCAGCAAGCGGGAGGGATCCTACGAGCAGTACTTC
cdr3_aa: CASKREGSYEQYF